These 32 T cell receptor beta chains were all obtained from the same sample, sequenced in a study of T cell responses to AZD1222 COVID-19 vaccine. Here immunoSEQ multiplex PCR was the method, and the copy in TCRdb shows in-frame clones only, minus some. The sample has about 110,000 clones; approximately 86% are singletons. Sample: peripheral blood, taken on day 0 of AZD1222 vaccination. These receptors were obtained from an adult in good health.

This chain connects TRBV29-1 to TRBJ1-1; the D gene is possibly TRBD1 (6 bases). Germline V gives CDR1 SQVTM, CDR2 ANQGSEA. This CDR3 has 13 amino acids. V was trimmed by 6 bases and J by 3 bases, leaving 14 bases between them. Here the CDR3 reads CSVVDRSYTEAFF. The CDR3 DNA follows: TGCAGCGTAGTAGACAGGAGCTACACTGAAGCTTTCTTT.

This chain uses TRBV5-1 with TRBJ1-1; possible D gene TRBD1, 5 bases. V lost 4 bases to trimming and J lost 4 bases, with 17 bases between them. CDR3 length equals 15 residues. Germline-derived CDR1 and CDR2 are SGHRS and YFSETQ. The CDR3 nucleotides are TGCGCCAGCAGCACGGACGGTGAGAGGGGCACTGAAGCTTTCTTT. Its translation is CASSTDGERGTEAFF.

The V call is TRBV5-1, the J call TRBJ1-5; D gene uncertain. CDR3 length: 15 amino acids. Deletions cut 1 base from V and 6 bases from J, with 14 bases between. CDR1 SGHRS and CDR2 YFSETQ come from the germline V gene. The CDR3 DNA reads as TGCGCCAGCAGCTTGACTGGGGAATCTACTCAGCCCCAGCATTTT. Its protein is CASSLTGESTQPQHF. Supplemented by reference TRBV5-1 and TRBJ1-5, the full variable domain reads KAGVTQTPRYLIKTRGQQVTLSCSPISGHRSVSWYQQTPGQGLQFLFEYFSETQRNKGNFPGRFSGRQFSNSRSEMNVSTLELGDSALYLCASSLTGESTQPQHFGDGTRLSIL.

On this clone: It is unclear where the CDR3 begins or ends on the DNA, so no DNA is shown, and the CDR3 is as TCRdb lists it. The genes are TRBV5-1 and TRBJ1-1; the table's D gene call, TRBD1, was not cross checked with the DNA. Counting both end residues, the CDR3 totals 15 amino acids. The V gene's germline CDR1 is SGHRS and CDR2 YFSETQ. CDR3 sequence: CASSFGPGQLTEAFF.

On this clone itself: Other DNA sequences in this sample translate to the same CDR3. V is TRBV28 and J is TRBJ1-2; weak D call: TRBD1 (5 bases). The V gene's germline CDR1 is MDHEN and CDR2 SYDVKM. CDR3 length: 11 amino acids. V was shortened by 6 bases and J by 7 bases, with 9 bases between the two germline ends. The CDR3 loop reads CASSLGGGYTF. The CDR3 bases are TGTGCCAGCAGCCTGGGGGGTGGCTACACCTTC.

CDR3 amino acids: CASSLDSYNSPLHF. CDR3 DNA sequence: TGTGCCAGCAGCTTGGACAGCTATAATTCACCCCTCCACTTT. The chain employs TRBV5-4 and TRBJ1-6; D gene uncertain. The V end was cut by 0 bases, the J end by 3 bases, with 4 bases between. The CDR3 sequence is 14 residues long. In germline, CDR1 is SGHNT, CDR2 YYREEE (reference sequence).

The genes are TRBV2 and TRBJ2-1, with D perhaps matching TRBD1 or TRBD2 (5 bases each). V was trimmed by 6 bases and J by 5 bases, leaving 14 bases between them. This CDR3 spans 14 amino acids. Germline loops: CDR1 SNHLY, CDR2 FYNNEI. The CDR3 loop reads CASRGQGENNEQFF. The DNA for the CDR3 is TGTGCCAGCAGGGGGCAGGGAGAAAACAATGAGCAGTTCTTC.

The CDR3 is CASSPRTVGGELFF. The CDR3 region has the DNA TGTGCCAGCAGCCCGAGAACAGTGGGCGGGGAGCTGTTTTTT. The rearrangement uses TRBV7-2 and TRBJ2-2; D is ambiguous. CDR3 length: 14 amino acids. V was pared by 5 bases and J by 7 bases, with 14 bases between. The germline gives CDR1 SGHTA, CDR2 FQGNSA.

V and J are TRBV7-2 and TRBJ1-4; D unclear. Germline CDR1 reads SGHTA; CDR2 reads FQGNSA. CDR3 size: 15 residues. Deletions cut 1 base from V and 0 bases from J, with 6 bases between. CDR3 coding DNA: TGTGCCAGCAGCTTAGTTGGTGCAACTAATGAAAAACTGTTTTTT. This gives the protein CASSLVGATNEKLFF.

This clone was observed once. The chain links TRBV5-6 to TRBJ2-7; D call uncertain. Trimming took 0 bases from V and 5 from J, leaving 15 bases between them. The germline V gene encodes CDR1 SGHDT and CDR2 YYEEEE. This CDR3 is 15 amino acids long. CDR3 protein: CASSLVSRSGNEQYF. The CDR3 coding sequence is TGTGCCAGCAGCTTGGTGAGTAGGAGTGGCAACGAGCAGTACTTC.

The V call is TRBV6-5, the J call TRBJ1-2, with no clear D. Germline V CDR1 and CDR2: MNHEY, SVGAGI. The CDR3 length is 16 residues. V lost 2 bases, J lost 2 bases, and 15 bases lay in between. This chain's CDR3 is CASSYQWDPSNYGYTF. The CDR3 DNA reads TGTGCCAGCAGTTACCAATGGGATCCGTCCAACTATGGCTACACCTTC.

This clone has only a few counts. CDR3 loop: CASSYSRTGASKPQHF. CDR3 bases: TGTGCCAGCAGTTACTCACGAACGGGGGCCTCTAAGCCCCAGCATTTT. This chain connects TRBV6-2 or TRBV6-3 to TRBJ1-5; possible D gene TRBD1, 6 bases. CDR3 length equals 16 residues. In germline, CDR1 is MNHEY, CDR2 SVGEGT. V lost 0 bases and J 8 bases, leaving 17 bases between the germline ends.

The V call is TRBV6-1, the J call TRBJ1-3, with 7 positions matching TRBD1. Germline-derived CDR1 and CDR2 are MNHNS and SASEGT. The V gene end was trimmed by 6 bases and the J gene end by 0 bases; junction bases not matched to a gene: 5. This CDR3 is 15 amino acids long. The CDR3 DNA sequence: TGTGCCAGCAGAGGGACAGCTAACTCTGGAAACACCATATATTTT. Amino acids: CASRGTANSGNTIYF.

The rearrangement links TRBV19 to TRBJ1-1; D possibly corresponds to TRBD1 (6 bases). The CDR3 is made up of 18 amino acids. Per germline, CDR1 LNHDA and CDR2 SQIVND (reference sequence). The germline V and J ends were trimmed by 6 bases and 3 bases, with 26 bases remaining between them. The CDR3 DNA reads TGTGCCAGTAGCCCCATCTCTGGGAGGGGGGAAGGGGACACTGAAGCTTTCTTT. This codes for CASSPISGRGEGDTEAFF.

The chain joins TRBV19 to TRBJ1-1; 7 nucleotides line up with TRBD1. This CDR3 comprises 15 residues. Trimming took 6 bases from V and 7 from J; bases not matched to a gene: 14. Germline CDR1 LNHDA, CDR2 SQIVND (reference sequence). CDR3 DNA sequence: TGTGCCAGTAGGCTAGACAGGGAAAGGTGGGGTGAAGCTTTCTTT. It specifies CASRLDRERWGEAFF. The full variable domain, in which reference TRBV19 and TRBJ1-1 provide the parts outside the CDR3, is DGGITQSPKYLFRKEGQNVTLSCEQNLNHDAMYWYRQDPGQGLRLIYYSQIVNDFQKGDIAEGYSVSREKKESFPLTVTSAQKNPTAFYLCASRLDRERWGEAFFGQGTRLTVV.

This sequence joins TRBV4-2 and TRBJ2-5; possibly TRBD1 or TRBD2 for D (6 bases each). The germline gives CDR1 LGHNA, CDR2 YNFKEQ. CDR3 size: 18 residues. Trimming pared 1 base from V and 2 bases from J, leaving 20 bases between. The CDR3 sequence: CASSQARGARSGQETQYF. Written as DNA, the CDR3 is TGTGCCAGCAGCCAAGCAAGGGGGGCGAGGAGCGGGCAAGAGACCCAGTACTTC.

The V call is TRBV7-9, the J call TRBJ1-5, with no clear D. Germline V CDR1 and CDR2: SEHNR, FQNEAQ (reference sequence). The length of the CDR3 is 11 residues. V was cut by 1 base and J by 14 bases, with 9 bases left in between. The CDR3 here is CASSLGTEKHF. CDR3 nucleotides: TGTGCCAGCAGCTTAGGAACAGAGAAGCATTTT.

This clone is a singleton in its sample. The chain joins TRBV19 to TRBJ2-1; TRBD2 matches at 10 bases. CDR1 is LNHDA and CDR2 is SQIVND in the germline V gene (reference sequence). V lost 5 bases, J lost 8 bases, and 9 bases stayed unmatched. The CDR3 covers 15 residues. CDR3: CASSLSGGAWDEQFF. Here the CDR3 DNA reads TGTGCCAGTAGTTTAAGCGGGGGGGCCTGGGATGAGCAGTTCTTC.

The genes are TRBV28 and TRBJ2-3; TRBD2 matches 8 bases. Losses at the gene ends were 5 bases for V and 4 bases for J; bases not matched to a gene: 8. Germline V gene sequence: CDR1 MDHEN, CDR2 SYDVKM. The CDR3 totals 15 residues. For the CDR3, the DNA is TGTGCCAGCAGTCCTGGCGGGGGGCGCGCAGATACGCAGTATTTT. Protein sequence: CASSPGGGRADTQYF.

The V call is TRBV10-3, the J call TRBJ1-2; D remains unclear. Trimming stripped 4 bases from V and 5 bases from J, with 5 bases between. This CDR3 comprises 11 residues. Germline CDR1 ENHRY, CDR2 SYGVKD. In nucleotides, the CDR3 is TGTGCCATCAGTGTCGGGTATGGCTACACCTTC. This translates into CAISVGYGYTF.

This sequence joins TRBV2 and TRBJ1-5; 9 nucleotides align to TRBD1. V shed 4 bases, J shed 1 base, and the junction held 2 bases outside the gene matches. Germline loops: CDR1 SNHLY, CDR2 FYNNEI. The CDR3 sequence is 15 residues long. The CDR3 DNA is TGTGCCAGCAGTGTACAGGGGGCGAGCAATCAGCCCCAGCATTTT. It specifies CASSVQGASNQPQHF.

This clone was observed a single time. Here the CDR3 reads CASSQEGGSNTEAFF. Here the CDR3 DNA reads TGTGCCAGCAGCCAAGAAGGGGGGTCGAACACTGAAGCTTTCTTT. The V call is TRBV4-2, the J call TRBJ1-1; tentative D call: TRBD1 (6 bases). The CDR3 runs to 15 residues. Germline CDR1 reads LGHNA; CDR2 reads YNFKEQ. V shed 0 bases and J shed 1 base, with 9 bases lying between them.

The gene calls are TRBV20-1 and TRBJ2-7; D tentatively reads TRBD1 or TRBD2 (5 bases each). The CDR3 covers 11 residues. Between the trimmed V and J ends, which lost 4 bases and 6 bases, there was a span of 10 bases. Germline V gene lookup returns CDR1 DFQATT and CDR2 SNEGSKA (reference sequence). DNA for the CDR3: TGCAGTGCTACAGGGAGCGGCGAGCAGTACTTC. Amino acids: CSATGSGEQYF.

V and J are TRBV30 and TRBJ2-7; the D gene is possibly TRBD2 (6 bases). Between the trimmed V and J ends, which lost 5 bases and 6 bases, there was a span of 17 bases. Looked up from germline, CDR1 is GTSNPN and CDR2 is SVGIG (reference sequence). The CDR3 length is 13 residues. CDR3 sequence: CAWGGRLGAEQYF. The CDR3 DNA is TGTGCCTGGGGAGGGCGCCTGGGAGCCGAGCAGTACTTC.

The chain combines TRBV6-5 with TRBJ2-1, with 9 bases aligning to TRBD1. Germline lookup yields CDR1 MNHEY and CDR2 SVGAGI. Trimming took 3 bases from V and 10 from J; bases not matched to a gene: 10. The CDR3 is 15 residues long. The CDR3 loop reads CASSYSLTGGLEQFF. As DNA, the CDR3 is TGTGCCAGCAGTTATTCTTTAACAGGGGGCTTAGAGCAGTTCTTC.

The CDR3 loop reads CASSRRLAGYSTDTQYF. The CDR3 nucleotides are TGTGCCAGCAGCCGGAGACTAGCGGGGTATAGCACAGATACGCAGTATTTT. The chain couples TRBV5-6 to TRBJ2-3; the match to TRBD2 covers 11 bases. Germline trimming cut 4 bases from V and 0 bases from J; bases unmatched to any gene: 7. CDR3 size: 17 residues. The V gene's germline CDR1 is SGHDT and CDR2 YYEEEE.

DNA for the CDR3: TGTGCCAGTTATCCAACAGGGGGCCGGACTGAAGCTTTCTTT. It translates to CASYPTGGRTEAFF. The rearrangement joins TRBV27 to TRBJ1-1; 9 positions agree with TRBD1. Germline V gene data show CDR1 as MNHEY and CDR2 as SMNVEV (reference sequence). The V segment lost 9 bases and the J segment 5 bases; nucleotides outside the gene matches: 10. CDR3 length: 14 amino acids.

This chain links TRBV5-1 with TRBJ2-7; tentatively, D is TRBD2 (7 bases). Germline lookup yields CDR1 SGHRS and CDR2 YFSETQ. The V gene lost 4 bases and the J gene lost 6 bases, with 20 bases spanning the gap. The CDR3 loop spans 15 amino acids. The CDR3 sequence is CASSTGTPGLGEQYF. CDR3 in DNA: TGCGCCAGCAGCACAGGGACCCCTGGACTAGGCGAGCAGTACTTC.

This chain uses TRBV14 with TRBJ2-7, with D tentatively TRBD1 or TRBD2 (5 bases each). Trimming stripped 1 base from V and 2 bases from J, with 12 bases between. In germline, CDR1 is SGHDN, CDR2 FVKESK. This CDR3 contains 15 residues. In nucleotides, the CDR3 is TGTGCCAGCAGCCAAGTAGGGACGGTAGCCTACGAGCAGTACTTC. Protein: CASSQVGTVAYEQYF. The full variable domain, rest sourced from reference TRBV14 and TRBJ2-7, is EAGVTQFPSHSVIEKGQTVTLRCDPISGHDNLYWYRRVMGKEIKFLLHFVKESKQDESGMPNNRFLAERTGGTYSTLKVQPAELEDSGVYFCASSQVGTVAYEQYFGPGTRLTVT.

The chain joins TRBV10-3 to TRBJ2-2, with D perhaps TRBD1 (6 bases). The CDR3 consists of 14 residues. Per germline, CDR1 ENHRY and CDR2 SYGVKD. Deletions cut 5 bases from V and 2 bases from J, with 9 bases between. CDR3 region: CAISWTDNTGELFF. The CDR3, as DNA: TGTGCCATCAGTTGGACAGACAACACCGGGGAGCTGTTTTTT.

This chain uses TRBV5-1 with TRBJ2-2; D is tentatively TRBD1 or TRBD2 (5 bases each). CDR1 and CDR2 from the germline V gene are SGHRS and YFSETQ. This CDR3 has 16 residues. The V end lost 0 bases, the J end lost 6 bases, and 15 bases lay between the germline ends. CDR3 bases: TGCGCCAGCAGCTTGGAACAGGACTTCTCGGCCGGGGAGCTGTTTTTT. Amino acid sequence: CASSLEQDFSAGELFF.

For this clone: A read error may produce the germline difference seen at one junction end. This chain uses TRBV5-1 with TRBJ1-2; the D is unclear. Germline CDR1 is SGHRS and CDR2 is YFSETQ. This CDR3 has 11 residues. The CDR3 region has the DNA TGCGCCAGCAGCTTGGCCAAGGAGCGGATCTTC. Translating it yields CASSLAKERIF.